There are many counts of the clone carrying this TCR beta chain. CDR3 length equals 16 residues. Trimming removed 5 bases from V and 4 bases from J; junction bases left unmatched: 11. The germline V gene has CDR1 MDHEN and CDR2 SYDVKM. These data originate in a study of T cells in Graves' hyperthyroidism and ophthalmopathy. Using RNA transcripts as the source, TCR beta CDR3 regions were amplified. First-round RT-PCR of the TCR CDR3 relied on the HTBI primer set. A single record per CDR3 protein comes from TCRdb applying MiXCR to the multiplex PCR reads. The table has about 360,000 distinct CDR3 sequences, approximately 13% seen once.

The sequenced sample was blood. The clonotype was recovered from a woman aged 18-29 years with Graves' hyperthyroidism. The chain recombines TRBV28 with TRBJ1-2; 9 bases align to TRBD1. As DNA, the CDR3 is TGTGCCAGCAGTCCCCATGGACAGGGGTGGTCCTATGGCTACACCTTC. Translated, it gives CASSPHGQGWSYGYTF.